This T cell receptor (beta chain) emerged from a study of T cell changes during pregnancy in multiple sclerosis. Measured with immunoSEQ multiplex PCR; TCRdb has only the in-frame clones, and not every one. The sample lists 75,000 to 90,000 clones; over 80% were seen once. Deletions cut 0 bases from V and 1 base from J, with 13 bases between. The CDR3 is made up of 17 amino acids. CDR1 and CDR2 from the germline V gene are SGHTA and FQGTGA. This sequence joins TRBV7-3 and TRBJ2-1, with a tentative D call TRBD2 (5 bases). This clonotype was sampled from a female donor in good health, serving as a control in a pregnancy study. Some clones in this sample may be carry-over from other donors' samples. The specimen comprised PBMCs, sampled in the first trimester of pregnancy. The CDR3 DNA reads TGTGCCAGCAGCTTAACTCCCAGCGGCCTGTCCTACAATGAGCAGTTCTTC. It specifies CASSLTPSGLSYNEQFF.